The 30 T cell receptor beta chains below all came from one sample that was sequenced in a study of blood T cell repertoires in COVID-19. Measured with immunoSEQ multiplex PCR; TCRdb has only the in-frame clones, and not every one. Of under 200,000 clones detected, roughly 78% appear once; the ten largest clones hold around 8%. What was sequenced was peripheral blood. These receptors were taken from a woman aged 60-75 years with COVID-19, enrolled during active disease.

CDR3 in DNA: TGTGCCAGCAGCTTCAGTTCTGAAAAACTGTTTTTT. This translates into CASSFSSEKLFF. The V gene is TRBV7-8, the J gene TRBJ1-4; D is ambiguous. The V end was cut by 3 bases, the J end by 7 bases, with 6 bases between. Germline V gives CDR1 SGHVS, CDR2 FQNEAQ. The CDR3 is made up of 12 amino acids. Variable domain in full (rest from reference TRBV7-8 and TRBJ1-4): GAGVSQSPRYKVAKRGQDVALRCDPISGHVSLFWYQQALGQGPEFLTYFQNEAQLDKSGLPSDRFFAERPEGSVSTLKIQRTQQEDSAVYLCASSFSSEKLFFGSGTQLSVL.

The CDR3 bases are TGTGCCAGCAGGACAAATCCGAACACCGGGGAGCTGTTTTTT. It translates to CASRTNPNTGELFF. V gene TRBV6-5 combines with J gene TRBJ2-2; D is unresolved. CDR3 length: 14 amino acids. CDR1 is MNHEY, CDR2 SVGAGI, per germline. V dropped 6 bases and J dropped 0 bases, with 8 bases sitting between them.

The chain recombines TRBV19 with TRBJ1-5, with TRBD1 as a possible D gene (5 bases). V shed 8 bases and J shed 0 bases, with 17 bases lying between them. CDR3 length: 16 amino acids. The germline gives CDR1 LNHDA, CDR2 SQIVND (reference sequence). The CDR3 DNA sequence: TGTGCCAGTGGGGGGGAGGCAGGGTCTAGCAATCAGCCCCAGCATTTT. As protein: CASGGEAGSSNQPQHF.

CDR3 DNA: TGTGCCAGCAGTACACCGGGGACAGGGAAGGGCACCATATATTTT. It codes for CASSTPGTGKGTIYF. The gene calls are TRBV25-1 and TRBJ1-3; 9 bases are shared with TRBD1. Germline V gene data show CDR1 as MGHDK and CDR2 as SYGVNS. This CDR3 is 15 amino acids long. J was trimmed by 9 bases and V by 5 bases; bases with no gene match: 11.

The CDR3 DNA follows: TGTGCCAGCAGTCGGAGCACAGGGAGCTCCTATAATTCACCCCTCCACTTT. It is translated as CASSRSTGSSYNSPLHF. The rearrangement uses TRBV5-6 and TRBJ1-6; possible D gene TRBD1, 6 bases. V shed 5 bases and J shed 0 bases, with 15 bases lying between them. CDR3 size: 17 residues. In germline, CDR1 is SGHDT, CDR2 YYEEEE.

The chain has TRBV5-1 and TRBJ2-5, with TRBD2 matching 11 bases. V was clipped by 2 bases and J by 3 bases; unmatched bases: 9. The germline gives CDR1 SGHRS, CDR2 YFSETQ. The CDR3 loop spans 17 amino acids. The CDR3 here is CASSLGPSGGIEETQYF. The CDR3 DNA reads as TGCGCCAGCAGCTTAGGGCCTAGCGGGGGGATAGAAGAGACCCAGTACTTC.

V and J are TRBV28 and TRBJ1-6, with D hard to call. The V gene lost 2 bases and the J gene lost 12 bases, with 11 bases spanning the gap. This CDR3 region has 13 residues. CDR1 and CDR2 from the germline V gene are MDHEN and SYDVKM. The CDR3 bases are TGTGCCAGCAGTTTAATCCCAACTCAACCCCTCCACTTT. Translation: CASSLIPTQPLHF.

The J gene is TRBJ2-3, the V gene TRBV5-1, with TRBD1 identical over 9 bases. The V gene's germline CDR1 is SGHRS and CDR2 YFSETQ. V gave up 8 bases and J gave up 0 bases; unmatched junction bases: 7. CDR3 length: 15 amino acids. CDR3: CARAADRGSTDTQYF. The CDR3 nucleotides are TGCGCCAGGGCCGCGGACAGGGGTAGCACAGATACGCAGTATTTT.

The CDR3 nucleotides read TGTGCCACCAGTGAATGGACTAGCGGGGGGTGGGGCACAGATACGCAGTATTTT. Its translation: CATSEWTSGGWGTDTQYF. The rearrangement links TRBV24-1 to TRBJ2-3; 14 bases line up with TRBD2. The CDR3 runs 18 residues. V was pared by 4 bases and J by 1 base, with 6 bases of the junction left unmatched. Germline-derived CDR1 and CDR2 are KGHDR and SFDVKD.

In its sample, this clone was seen many times. This chain uses TRBV7-2 with TRBJ2-1; TRBD2 matches 8 bases. The CDR3 extends over 15 amino acids. CDR1 is SGHTA and CDR2 is FQGNSA in the germline V gene. J lost 6 bases, V lost 3 bases, and 7 bases had no gene match. CDR3: CASSLGSGKSNEQFF. The CDR3 bases are TGTGCCAGCAGCTTGGGTAGCGGGAAGAGCAATGAGCAGTTCTTC. The variable domain in full, with the rest retrieved from reference TRBV7-2 and TRBJ2-1, is GAGVSQSPSNKVTEKGKDVELRCDPISGHTALYWYRQSLGQGLEFLIYFQGNSAPDKSGLPSDRFSAERTGGSVSTLTIQRTQQEDSAVYLCASSLGSGKSNEQFFGPGTRLTVL.

CDR3 amino acids: CASSVKGLAGSNEQFF. CDR3 nucleotide sequence: TGTGCCAGCAGTGTAAAGGGACTAGCGGGGAGTAATGAGCAGTTCTTC. This chain connects TRBV2 to TRBJ2-1; 13 bases are shared with TRBD2. J was trimmed by 7 bases and V by 4 bases; bases with no gene match: 7. The V gene's germline CDR1 is SNHLY and CDR2 FYNNEI. The CDR3 has 16 amino acids. Full variable domain (remainder filled in from reference TRBV2 and TRBJ2-1): EPEVTQTPSHQVTQMGQEVILRCVPISNHLYFYWYRQILGQKVEFLVSFYNNEISEKSEIFDDQFSVERPDGSNFTLKIRSTKLEDSAMYFCASSVKGLAGSNEQFFGPGTRLTVL.

The rearrangement joins TRBV5-1 to TRBJ2-1, with 14 bases lining up with TRBD2. V gave up 5 bases and J gave up 3 bases; unmatched junction bases: 4. CDR1 SGHRS and CDR2 YFSETQ come from the germline V gene. The CDR3 extends over 16 amino acids. DNA for the CDR3: TGCGCCAGCAGGCCCGGACTAGCGGGAGGCTACAATGAGCAGTTCTTC. Amino acids: CASRPGLAGGYNEQFF.

This chain joins TRBV10-3 and TRBJ2-5; TRBD2 might be the D (5 bases). The germline V gene has CDR1 ENHRY and CDR2 SYGVKD. Trimming removed 0 bases at V and 5 bases at J, with 7 bases between. The length of the CDR3 is 13 residues. In nucleotides, the CDR3 is TGTGCCATCAGTGAGTCGGAGGTCGAGACCCAGTACTTC. It encodes CAISESEVETQYF.

The V gene is TRBV2, the J gene TRBJ2-3; 11 bases are a match to TRBD1. CDR1 is SNHLY, CDR2 FYNNEI, per germline. This CDR3 has 15 residues. V gave up 4 bases and J gave up 2 bases; unmatched junction bases: 2. The CDR3 spells CASSGDRGNTDTQYF. The CDR3 DNA follows: TGTGCCAGCAGTGGGGACAGGGGGAACACAGATACGCAGTATTTT.

The rearrangement uses TRBV6-6 and TRBJ2-7, with TRBD2 matching 7 bases. The CDR3 runs to 15 residues. V gave up 7 bases and J gave up 3 bases; unmatched junction bases: 12. Germline CDR1 is MNHNY and CDR2 is SVGAGI (reference sequence). The CDR3 loop reads CASTESGTTNYEQYV. The CDR3 DNA reads TGTGCCAGCACCGAATCCGGGACTACCAACTACGAGCAGTACGTC.

This sequence joins TRBV7-8 and TRBJ2-5, with D hard to call. CDR3 size: 16 residues. CDR1 is SGHVS, CDR2 FQNEAQ, per germline. Trimming pared 5 bases from V and 5 bases from J, leaving 21 bases between. CDR3 bases: TGTGCCAGCAGCCTCACGCGTCGCCAACCTTGGGAGACCCAGTACTTC. It is translated as CASSLTRRQPWETQYF.

The chain couples TRBV11-2 to TRBJ2-5; 8 bases map to TRBD2. The V gene's germline CDR1 is SGHAT and CDR2 FQNNGV. Trimming took 0 bases from V and 7 from J; bases not matched to a gene: 10. There are 16 residues in the CDR3. Here the CDR3 reads CASSLDGLAGDVTQYF. In DNA, the CDR3 is TGTGCCAGCAGCTTAGATGGACTAGCCGGAGATGTGACCCAGTACTTC.

In this sample, this clone turned up once. The chain is built from TRBV27 and TRBJ2-1; a possible D gene is TRBD1 (6 bases). V was trimmed by 0 bases and J by 6 bases, leaving 12 bases between them. Germline CDR1 reads MNHEY; CDR2 reads SMNVEV (reference sequence). This CDR3 is built from 15 residues. CDR3 protein: CASSLSGQGTNEQFF. DNA of the CDR3: TGTGCCAGCAGTTTATCGGGTCAGGGGACCAATGAGCAGTTCTTC.

This clone was observed a single time. This chain uses TRBV13 with TRBJ2-1; 8 bases align to TRBD1. CDR1 and CDR2 (germline): PRHDT, FYEKMQ (reference sequence). After removal of 4 bases from V and 2 bases from J, the junction contained 7 bases not matched to a gene. CDR3 size: 16 residues. The CDR3 loop is CASSSGQEGAYNEQFF. DNA of the CDR3: TGTGCCAGCAGCTCGGGACAGGAGGGGGCCTACAATGAGCAGTTCTTC.

The rearrangement uses TRBV7-2 and TRBJ2-5; maybe TRBD1 (6 bases). Germline loops: CDR1 SGHTA, CDR2 FQGNSA. The CDR3 is 15 amino acids. The V end lost 2 bases, the J end lost 1 base, and 11 bases lay between the germline ends. DNA for the CDR3: TGTGCCAGCAGCTTATATTCAGGGGCCCAAGAGACCCAGTACTTC. Amino acid sequence: CASSLYSGAQETQYF.

This clone was detected a few times. V usage is TRBV5-1 and J usage is TRBJ1-3; 7 bases are a match to TRBD1. Germline V gene lookup returns CDR1 SGHRS and CDR2 YFSETQ. With 0 bases clipped from V and 4 bases from J, the junction kept 4 bases outside the gene matches. The length of the CDR3 is 15 residues. CDR3 DNA: TGCGCCAGCAGCTTGGAGGGGGCGCGCGGAAACACCATATATTTT. Protein sequence: CASSLEGARGNTIYF.

Worth noting for this clone: An end of the junction differs from the germline gene, which may be a read error. The chain employs TRBV27 and TRBJ2-2, with D tentatively TRBD2 (7 bases). The CDR3 totals 17 residues. Germline V gives CDR1 MNHEY, CDR2 SMNVEV (reference sequence). The CDR3 here is CASSLSIGGGNPGELFF. The CDR3 region has the DNA TGTGCCAGCAGTTTATCGATAGGGGGAGGGAACCCCGGGGAGCTGTTTTTT.

V and J are TRBV6-2 or TRBV6-3 and TRBJ2-3; D is unclear. The CDR3 sequence is 15 residues long. Germline CDR1 MNHEY, CDR2 SVGEGT. With 0 bases removed from V and 4 bases from J, the gap between germline ends came to 11 bases. The CDR3 region is CASSYSIRSPDTQYF. Written as DNA, the CDR3 is TGTGCCAGCAGTTACTCGATTCGGAGCCCAGATACGCAGTATTTT.

V gene TRBV19 combines with J gene TRBJ2-3; 16 nucleotides agree with TRBD2. The germline CDR1 and CDR2 sequences are LNHDA and SQIVND (reference sequence). The CDR3 extends over 19 amino acids. The ends lost 5 bases at V and 7 bases at J; junction bases unmatched: 15. CDR3 nucleotides: TGTGCCAGTAGTGAAGGGACTAGCGGGGGGGATTTTTGGAGGCATACGCAGTATTTT. It yields the protein CASSEGTSGGDFWRHTQYF.

The chain is built from TRBV6-7 and TRBJ1-2, with 7 bases identical to TRBD1. TRBV6-7 is identified as an open reading frame with a role that is uncertain. J was trimmed by 5 bases and V by 8 bases; bases with no gene match: 11. This CDR3 is 14 amino acids long. CDR3 region: CASGDNRGGYGYTF. The CDR3 DNA reads as TGTGCCAGCGGGGACAACAGGGGCGGGTATGGCTACACCTTC.

V is TRBV11-2 and J is TRBJ2-1, with D possibly being TRBD1 (5 bases). CDR1 is SGHAT and CDR2 is FQNNGV in the germline V gene. The CDR3 length is 13 residues. V gave up 0 bases and J gave up 9 bases, with 9 bases separating them. DNA for the CDR3: TGTGCCAGCAGCTTAGATCTAAGGGGTGAGCAGTTCTTC. Encoded protein: CASSLDLRGEQFF.

Details on this clone: This sample also contains other DNA sequences that code for the same CDR3. V is TRBV27 and J is TRBJ1-1; TRBD1 is a possible D gene (6 bases). The CDR3 totals 14 residues. Germline assignment: CDR1 MNHEY and CDR2 SMNVEV (reference sequence). V was pared by 6 bases and J by 0 bases, with 11 bases between. The CDR3 region is CASRRQALNTEAFF. CDR3 bases: TGTGCCAGCAGGCGACAGGCCCTGAACACTGAAGCTTTCTTT.

V and J are TRBV5-4 and TRBJ2-7; D is ambiguous. CDR3 length: 16 residues. Germline CDR1 is SGHNT and CDR2 is YYREEE (reference sequence). The germline V and J ends were trimmed by 2 bases and 0 bases, with 15 bases remaining between them. CDR3 amino acids: CASSLLGQASSYEQYF. In DNA, the CDR3 is TGTGCCAGCAGCTTACTGGGCCAGGCGTCCTCCTACGAGCAGTACTTC.

The rearrangement links TRBV6-2 or TRBV6-3 to TRBJ2-5; the match to TRBD2 covers 13 bases. Germline V CDR1 and CDR2: MNHEY, SVGEGT. V lost 2 bases and J lost 3; bases outside the gene matches: 6. The CDR3 runs to 17 residues. CDR3 coding DNA: TGTGCCAGCAGTTACGCCCCGGGACTAGCGGGGAAAGAGACCCAGTACTTC. This codes for CASSYAPGLAGKETQYF.

The V and J genes are TRBV28 and TRBJ1-1; D gene uncertain. The length of the CDR3 is 14 residues. Trimming left V 4 bases short and J 0 bases short, with 9 bases between. The germline V gene encodes CDR1 MDHEN and CDR2 SYDVKM. The CDR3 nucleotides are TGTGCCAGCAGTTCGTCCCTAGTGAACACTGAAGCTTTCTTT. It codes for CASSSSLVNTEAFF. Using reference TRBV28 and TRBJ1-1 for the parts outside the CDR3, the full variable domain is DVKVTQSSRYLVKRTGEKVFLECVQDMDHENMFWYRQDPGLGLRLIYFSYDVKMKEKGDIPEGYSVSREKKERFSLILESASTNQTSMYLCASSSSLVNTEAFFGQGTRLTVV.